This T cell receptor beta chain was sequenced during a study of beta chain features in type 1 diabetes. The study's findings and limits: PCR might preferentially amplify shorter templates, equally in patients and controls. All four CD4+ subsets of Type 1 diabetes patients contained TCRB CDR3s that were moderately but significantly shorter.

In the case of this clone: Its antigen is as yet unknown.

The authors sorted CD4+ naive, central memory, regulatory and stem cell-like memory cells via CD45RO/CCR7/CD25/CD127/CD95/CD27. Purity (above 98%) was reached by all sorted populations. After removal of 0 bases from V and 3 bases from J, the junction contained 1 base not matched to a gene. CDR1 is SGDLS, CDR2 YYNGEE, per germline. CDR3 length: 14 amino acids. The investigators reverse transcribed all of the isolated RNA, so they sequenced expressed TCRB transcripts. The data were produced by immunoSEQ multiplex PCR, yet TCRdb's version contains in-frame clones alone and is incomplete. The profile shows 150,000 to 200,000 clones, around 7.8% of them singletons.

Specimen: central memory CD4+ T cells from blood. This sequence originates from a middle-aged woman with type 1 diabetes. The chain uses TRBV9 and TRBJ2-7, with 9 nucleotides matching TRBD1. This CDR3 is CASSVGTGVYEQYF. In nucleotides, the CDR3 is TGTGCCAGCAGCGTAGGGACAGGGGTCTACGAGCAGTACTTC.